Listed below are T cell receptor beta chains from one sample, sequenced in a study of blood T cell repertoires in COVID-19. Clones were sequenced by immunoSEQ multiplex PCR, and TCRdb holds only the in-frame ones, with some missing. Of over 45,000 clones detected, around four fifths appear once; the ten largest clones hold roughly 2%. The sequenced sample consisted of peripheral blood. The source of these receptors is a woman aged 55-69 years with acute or convalescent COVID-19. Each CDR3 is given with its conserved first and last residue. Each record gives: D gene, clone size, J gene, V gene, CDR3 DNA, CDR3 protein. D genes are given only for firm matches. The size of a clone is reported for some rows only, either as once, few or many, or as a class for expanded clones.

>TRBD2|once|TRBJ2-1|TRBV9
TGTGCCAGCAGCTCCAGCGGGGTAAGGTTCTTC
CASSSSGVRFF
>NA|NA|TRBJ1-4|TRBV18
TGTGCCAGCTCACTAGGACAGAATGAAAAACTGTTTTTT
CASSLGQNEKLFF
>NA|once|TRBJ1-6|TRBV5-1
TGCGCCAGCAGCTTGCTGGCAGAATATTCACCCCTCCACTTT
CASSLLAEYSPLHF
>TRBD1|NA|TRBJ1-2|TRBV12-3/TRBV12-4
TGTGCCAGCAGTATACAGGGGGCGCATGGCTACACCTTC
CASSIQGAHGYTF
>TRBD1|few|TRBJ2-2|TRBV6-5
TGTGCCAGCAGTTATCAAGGGGGCGTAGGGCAGCTGTTTTTT
CASSYQGGVGQLFF
>TRBD1|NA|TRBJ1-5|TRBV28
TGTGCCAGCAGTTCGACAGGGTGGTCTCAGCCCCAGCATTTT
CASSSTGWSQPQHF
>NA|NA|TRBJ1-1|TRBV12-3/TRBV12-4
TGTGCCAGCAGTTTCTACTTATTTGGAGTTTTCTTT
CASSFYLFGVFF
>NA|NA|TRBJ1-6|TRBV7-2
TGTGCCAGCAGCTTAGGCGGGACCAATAATTCACCCCTCCACTTT
CASSLGGTNNSPLHF
>TRBD2|NA|TRBJ2-5|TRBV4-1
TGCGCCAGCAGCCAAAACCCGACTAGCGTGAGATCAGAGACCCAGTACTTC
CASSQNPTSVRSETQYF
>NA|NA|TRBJ1-6|TRBV3-1/TRBV3-2
TGTGCCAGCAGCCGTCAGGACAGCATGAATTCACCCCTCCACTTT
CASSRQDSMNSPLHF
>TRBD2|NA|TRBJ2-1|TRBV11-2
TGTGCCAGCAGCTTAGATCGTCGACTAGCGGGGGCCCACTACAATGAGCAGTTCTTC
CASSLDRRLAGAHYNEQFF
>TRBD1|NA|TRBJ1-2|TRBV7-2
TGTGCCAGCAGCTTAGCAGACAGGGGCCAGGGCTACACCTTC
CASSLADRGQGYTF
>NA|NA|TRBJ1-3|TRBV19
TGTGCCACCCAGGGTTTTGGTGGAAACACCATATATTTT
CATQGFGGNTIYF
>TRBD1|NA|TRBJ2-7|TRBV9
TGTGCCAGCAGCTTAAGACAGGGGGCCTACGAGCAGTACTTC
CASSLRQGAYEQYF
>NA|NA|TRBJ2-3|TRBV6-1
TGTGCCAGCAGTGATCTAAATACGCAGTATTTT
CASSDLNTQYF
>NA|NA|TRBJ1-2|TRBV25-1
TGTGCCAGCAAAACGACTCAGGGCTATGGCTACACCTTC
CASKTTQGYGYTF
>TRBD1|NA|TRBJ1-2|TRBV6-5
TGTGCCAGCAGTCTCAGACAGGGGACTGGCTACACCTTC
CASSLRQGTGYTF
>TRBD1|NA|TRBJ1-6|TRBV3-1/TRBV3-2
TGTGCCAGCAGCCAAGCCGGGACAGGGGTTAATTCACCCCTCCACTTT
CASSQAGTGVNSPLHF
>NA|once|TRBJ2-1|TRBV3-1/TRBV3-2
TGTGCCAGCAGCCTCCGGGGGGCAGACAATGAGCAGTTCTTC
CASSLRGADNEQFF
>NA|NA|TRBJ1-5|TRBV9
TGTGCCAGCAGCGTACGCGAGAGGGAGGATTGGAGTCAGCCCCAGCATTTT
CASSVREREDWSQPQHF
>NA|NA|TRBJ2-7|TRBV4-1
TGCGCCAGCAGCCGGGGGACTGCAACCTACGAGCAGTACTTC
CASSRGTATYEQYF
>NA|few|TRBJ2-7|TRBV7-3
TGTGCCAGCAGCTTAGGTGTACTGTCTGGTGAGGAGCAGTACTTC
CASSLGVLSGEEQYF
>TRBD1|NA|TRBJ2-7|TRBV9
TGTGCCAGCAGCGTAGCTCAGGGGGCCTACGAGCAGTACTTC
CASSVAQGAYEQYF
>NA|NA|TRBJ1-5|TRBV5-8
TGTGCCAGCAGCTTACAGGGAAGTTCTCAGCCCCAGCATTTT
CASSLQGSSQPQHF
>NA|NA|TRBJ2-2|TRBV27
TGTGCCAGCAGTTTAGGACTACTGAACACCGGGGAGCTGTTTTTT
CASSLGLLNTGELFF
>NA|NA|TRBJ1-2|TRBV29-1
TGCAGCGTTGAAGTGTCCAGTGGCTATGGCTACACCTTC
CSVEVSSGYGYTF
>TRBD2|NA|TRBJ2-1|TRBV11-3
TGTGCCAGCAGCTTAGGGATAGCGGGGGACAATGAGCAGTTCTTC
CASSLGIAGDNEQFF
>NA|NA|TRBJ2-3|TRBV3-1/TRBV3-2
TGTGCCAGCAGCCTCGCGGGACCCGGGGATACGCAGTATTTT
CASSLAGPGDTQYF
>TRBD1|NA|TRBJ1-1|TRBV5-1
TGCGCCAGCAGCTTGGGACAGGGGGCTAGGACTGAAGCTTTCTTT
CASSLGQGARTEAFF
>TRBD1|NA|TRBJ1-3|TRBV3-1/TRBV3-2
TGTGCCAGCAGCCAAGCCGGACAGGCTTACGGAAACACCATATATTTT
CASSQAGQAYGNTIYF
>NA|NA|TRBJ2-5|TRBV19
TGTGCCAGTAGTATGGGGACTTGGGAGACCCAGTACTTC
CASSMGTWETQYF
>NA|NA|TRBJ1-4|TRBV5-4
TGTGCCAGCAGCTTGGGCGCAGGGTCGAATGAAAAACTGTTTTTT
CASSLGAGSNEKLFF
>NA|NA|TRBJ1-2|TRBV3-1/TRBV3-2
TGTGCCAGCAGCCAAGCGCACGGTATTTACTATGGCTACACCTTC
CASSQAHGIYYGYTF
>TRBD1|NA|TRBJ2-2|TRBV18
TGTGCCAGCTCACCAAGACAGGGAGACACCGGGGAGCTGTTTTTT
CASSPRQGDTGELFF
>NA|NA|TRBJ1-1|TRBV27
TGTGCCAGCAGTTTATCGCCAGGAATTAACACTGAAGCTTTCTTT
CASSLSPGINTEAFF
>NA|few|TRBJ1-1|TRBV24-1
TGTGCCACCATCAACCAGGGAGGCACTGAAGCTTTCTTT
CATINQGGTEAFF
>NA|NA|TRBJ1-2|TRBV9
TGTGCCAGCAGCGTAGGAGGTGCCCGTTTCTATGGCTACACCTTC
CASSVGGARFYGYTF
>NA|once|TRBJ1-1|TRBV4-2
TGTGCCAGCAACTCAGGCGGATCTGGGGGGGAGCGGAACACTGAAGCTTTCTTT
CASNSGGSGGERNTEAFF
>TRBD1|NA|TRBJ1-1|TRBV3-1/TRBV3-2
TGTGCCAGCAGCCCTCTGGACAGGAAGAACACTGAAGCTTTCTTT
CASSPLDRKNTEAFF
>TRBD1|NA|TRBJ2-3|TRBV3-1/TRBV3-2
TGTGCCAGCAGCCAAGAGTTGGGGACAGATCCTTCCTTT
CASSQELGTDPSF
>TRBD1|few|TRBJ1-2|TRBV7-8
TGTGCCAGCAGCATAAGACAGGGGTCCGTTTCCTTCTATGGCTACACCTTC
CASSIRQGSVSFYGYTF
>TRBD1|NA|TRBJ1-6|TRBV5-5
TGTGCCAGCAGTGTCGCGGTGACAGGGATTAATTCACCCCTCCACTTT
CASSVAVTGINSPLHF
>NA|NA|TRBJ2-5|TRBV21-1
TGTGCCAGCAGCCCCCGACTTGCTAGCGGGAGGGCGGAGACCCAGTACTTC
CASSPRLASGRAETQYF
>NA|once|TRBJ1-4|TRBV28
TGTGCCAGCAGTGGTTACAGTGCTTATAATGAAAAACTGTTTTTT
CASSGYSAYNEKLFF
>TRBD2|NA|TRBJ2-1|TRBV2
TGTGCCAGCAGTGAGGTTCTCCGGGGGGCCTACAATGAGCAGTTCTTC
CASSEVLRGAYNEQFF
>NA|NA|TRBJ1-6|TRBV9
TGTGCCAGCAGCGTAGAGGCGACATACTCACCCCTCCACTTT
CASSVEATYSPLHF
>TRBD2|NA|TRBJ2-1|TRBV24-1
TGTGCCACCAGTGACAACCTAGCGGGCGGATACAATGAGCAGTTCTTC
CATSDNLAGGYNEQFF
>NA|few|TRBJ2-1|TRBV7-2
TGTGCCAGCAGCCCTACCCCCAGGGTGACGTACAATGAGCAGTTCTTC
CASSPTPRVTYNEQFF